This T cell receptor (beta chain) comes out of a study of identical twins. Each cDNA held unique molecular identifiers, and template switching gave it a universal primer site. TCRdb re-called the 5' RACE reads with MiXCR, one entry per CDR3 protein. The profile covers 750,000 to 950,000 distinct CDR3 sequences, with approximately 13% appearing a single time and under 2% taken by the ten largest. All donors comprised healthy Caucasians. Germline V gene lookup returns CDR1 SQVTM and CDR2 ANQGSEA. This CDR3 is built from 14 residues. The germline V and J ends were trimmed by 7 bases and 7 bases, with 20 bases remaining between them. This clonotype was detected only a few times. Antigen unknown. Points from the study as a whole: Surplus twin overlap in beta out-of-frame sequences was less pronounced.

This sample also appeared in a second study, on yellow fever vaccine responses in identical twins.

Sequencing input: PBMCs. The rearrangement uses TRBV29-1 and TRBJ2-1; the D call may be TRBD1 or TRBD2 (5 bases each). This clonotype was sampled from a woman younger than 30 in good health. The CDR3 here is CSAIRGVRVNEQFF. CDR3 bases: TGCAGCGCCATTAGGGGAGTCAGGGTTAATGAGCAGTTCTTC.